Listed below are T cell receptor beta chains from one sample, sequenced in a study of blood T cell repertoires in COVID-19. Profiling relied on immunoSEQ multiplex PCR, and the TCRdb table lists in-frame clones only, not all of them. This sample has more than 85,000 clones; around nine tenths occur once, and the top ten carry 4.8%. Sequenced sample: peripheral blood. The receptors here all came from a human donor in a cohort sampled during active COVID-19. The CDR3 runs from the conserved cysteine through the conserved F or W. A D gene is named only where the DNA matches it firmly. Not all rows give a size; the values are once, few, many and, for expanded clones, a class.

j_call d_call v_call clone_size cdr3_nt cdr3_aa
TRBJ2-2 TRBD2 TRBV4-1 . TGCGCCAGCAGCCAAATGAGAACGGGGGGGCAGACCGGGGAGCTGTTTTTT CASSQMRTGGQTGELFF
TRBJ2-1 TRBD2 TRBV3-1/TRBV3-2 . TGTGCCAGCAGCCAAGGTTACGGGAGGGCCGTCTACAATGAGCAGTTCTTC CASSQGYGRAVYNEQFF
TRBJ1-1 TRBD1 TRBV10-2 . TGCGCCAGCAACAGGGGCCTGAACACTGAAGCTTTCTTT CASNRGLNTEAFF
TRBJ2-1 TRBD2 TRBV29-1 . TGCAGCGTCGGCAGACTAGCGGGAGTGTACAATGAGCAGTTCTTC CSVGRLAGVYNEQFF
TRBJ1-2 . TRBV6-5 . TGTGCCAGCAGTTACGTGAGGAACTATGGCTACACCTTC CASSYVRNYGYTF
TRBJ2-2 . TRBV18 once TGTGCCAGCTCACAATTCCGGGATTATGGCGGGGAGCTGTTTTTT CASSQFRDYGGELFF
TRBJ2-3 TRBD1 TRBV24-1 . TGTGCCACCAGTGATTTACGGGACAGGGTAACAGATACGCAGTATTTT CATSDLRDRVTDTQYF
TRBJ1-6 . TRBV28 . TGTGCCAGCAGTTTATCGCTCCGGAGTAATTCACCCCTCCACTTT CASSLSLRSNSPLHF
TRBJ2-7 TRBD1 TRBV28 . TGTGCCAGCAGTTCACCCAGGACAGGGTTTAACGAGCAGTACTTC CASSSPRTGFNEQYF
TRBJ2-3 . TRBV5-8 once TGTGCCAGCAGCTTGGCTCGGGGGACGAGCACAGATACGCAGTATTTT CASSLARGTSTDTQYF
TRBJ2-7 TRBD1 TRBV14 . TGTGCCAGCAGCCGACAGGGGAAGTCCTACGAGCAGTACTTC CASSRQGKSYEQYF
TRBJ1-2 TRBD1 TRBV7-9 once TGTGCCAGCAGCTTACCGACAGGGCTGTACTATGGCTACACCTTC CASSLPTGLYYGYTF
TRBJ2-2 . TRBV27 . TGTGCCAGCAGTTCTCGGGGGATCACCGGGGAGCTGTTTTTT CASSSRGITGELFF
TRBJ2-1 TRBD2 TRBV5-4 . TGTGCCAGCAGCTTAAGGTTACTAGCGGACAATGAGCAGTTCTTC CASSLRLLADNEQFF
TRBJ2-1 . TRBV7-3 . TGTGCCAGCAGCCCGACCTGGCGGACTTACAATGAGCAGTTCTTC CASSPTWRTYNEQFF
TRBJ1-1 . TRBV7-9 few TGTGCCAGCAGCTTAGGTGGGCAGGGCCCGAACACTGAAGCTTTCTTT CASSLGGQGPNTEAFF
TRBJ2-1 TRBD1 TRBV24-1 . TGTGCCACCAATGCCGGGACAGGGGACTCCTACAATGAGCAGTTCTTC CATNAGTGDSYNEQFF
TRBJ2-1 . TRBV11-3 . TGTGCCAGCAGCGATTCCCCGGACAGATACTCCTACAATGAGCAGTTCTTC CASSDSPDRYSYNEQFF